Listed below are T cell receptor beta chains from one sample, sequenced in a study of shared clonotypes between healthy human individuals. Only in-frame clones appear in the TCRdb table, and some are missing; sequencing was by immunoSEQ multiplex PCR. This sample has some 790,000 clones, with around 70% found just once. Sequencing was performed on memory CD4+ T cells sorted from blood. These receptors were obtained from a woman aged 30 to 39 in good health. The CDR3 runs from the conserved cysteine through the conserved F or W. A D gene is named only where the DNA matches it firmly. Not every row has a clone size; where given, it reads once, few, many or a size class.

CDR3aa,CDR3nt,abundance,d_gene,j_gene,v_gene
CASGVPSTDTQYF,TGTGCCAGCGGAGTGCCGAGCACAGATACGCAGTATTTT,.,.,TRBJ2-3,TRBV11-2
CASSVGPRDRYNQPQHF,TGTGCCAGCAGCGTAGGCCCCCGGGACAGATACAATCAGCCCCAGCATTTT,.,TRBD1,TRBJ1-5,TRBV9
CASSLARGTQYF,TGTGCCAGCAGCTTAGCGCGGGGGACCCAGTACTTC,.,.,TRBJ2-5,TRBV7-9
CASSVDGSNQPQHF,TGTGCCAGCAGCGTAGATGGGAGCAATCAGCCCCAGCATTTT,.,.,TRBJ1-5,TRBV9
CASSQDGLAGKEQFF,TGTGCCAGCAGCCAGGACGGACTAGCGGGGAAGGAGCAGTTCTTC,.,TRBD2,TRBJ2-1,TRBV4-2
CASSEGQRSSFF,TGTGCCAGCTCAGAGGGACAGCGGTCGAGTTTCTTT,.,TRBD1,TRBJ1-1,TRBV18
CASSESWTSGRSSYEQYF,TGTGCCAGCAGTGAATCATGGACTAGCGGGAGGAGCTCCTACGAGCAGTACTTC,few,TRBD2,TRBJ2-7,TRBV6-1
CASSYNTGPLDF,TGTGCCAGCAGCTACAATACCGGGCCGCTCGACTTC,.,.,TRBJ1-2,TRBV7-9
CASRPTVAYEQYF,TGTGCCAGCCGTCCCACAGTAGCCTACGAGCAGTACTTC,few,.,TRBJ2-7,TRBV6-1
CASSEQGERVGKLFF,TGTGCCAGCAGTGAACAGGGGGAGAGGGTAGGAAAACTGTTTTTT,.,TRBD1,TRBJ1-4,TRBV28
CASSLSGANVLTF,TGTGCCAGCAGTCTCTCTGGGGCCAACGTCCTGACTTTC,.,.,TRBJ2-6,TRBV6-1
CASSLGLAGGGQETQYF,TGCGCCAGCAGCTTGGGCCTAGCGGGAGGAGGGCAAGAGACCCAGTACTTC,.,TRBD2,TRBJ2-5,TRBV5-1
CASSLDPTQPQHF,TGTGCCAGCAGCTTAGATCCGACTCAGCCCCAGCATTTT,few,.,TRBJ1-5,TRBV7-9
CASSDGLAGEVGTDTQYF,TGCGCCAGCAGTGACGGTCTAGCGGGAGAGGTTGGCACAGATACGCAGTATTTT,.,TRBD2,TRBJ2-3,TRBV10-1
CANKKGQGYEQYF,TGTGCCAACAAGAAGGGACAGGGGTACGAGCAGTACTTC,.,TRBD1,TRBJ2-7,TRBV2
CASRWSAGANVLTF,TGTGCCTCCAGGTGGAGTGCTGGGGCCAACGTCCTGACTTTC,.,.,TRBJ2-6,TRBV30
CASSSGQKNEQFF,TGTGCCAGCAGCTCGGGACAGAAGAATGAGCAGTTCTTC,many,TRBD1,TRBJ2-1,TRBV7-2
CASSGRGTGRNEQFF,TGTGCCAGCAGTGGACGGGGGACAGGGAGAAATGAGCAGTTCTTC,.,TRBD1,TRBJ2-1,TRBV6-1
CASSFVQGAVFGRHEQYF,TGTGCCAGCAGCTTTGTACAGGGGGCCGTCTTCGGGAGGCACGAGCAGTACTTC,.,TRBD1,TRBJ2-7,TRBV13
CASSQDRANTEAFF,TGTGCCAGCAGTCAGGACAGAGCGAACACTGAAGCTTTCTTT,.,.,TRBJ1-1,TRBV7-9
CASRPGGSTYNEQFF,TGTGCCAGCAGACCAGGGGGCTCGACCTACAATGAGCAGTTCTTC,few,TRBD1,TRBJ2-1,TRBV28
CASSLVGYGYTF,TGTGCCAGCAGCTTAGTCGGCTATGGCTACACCTTC,few,.,TRBJ1-2,TRBV7-2
CASSQDFPGNTIYF,TGTGCCAGCAGCCAAGACTTCCCTGGAAACACCATATATTTT,.,.,TRBJ1-3,TRBV4-2
CASSPGQRGTQETQYF,TGTGCCAGCAGCCCCGGCCAGCGGGGGACGCAAGAGACCCAGTACTTC,.,TRBD2,TRBJ2-5,TRBV7-8
CASSLFSGSYEQYF,TGTGCCAGCAGTTTATTCTCTGGGTCCTACGAGCAGTACTTC,few,.,TRBJ2-7,TRBV28
CASRTSGGRNTIYF,TGTGCCAGCAGGACATCGGGCGGGCGGAACACCATATATTTT,.,.,TRBJ1-3,TRBV28
CASKREASTDTQYF,TGTGCCAGTAAGCGGGAGGCTAGCACAGATACGCAGTATTTT,.,TRBD2,TRBJ2-3,TRBV19
CASSFLGGTIYF,TGTGCCAGCAGCTTTCTCGGGGGCACCATATATTTT,.,.,TRBJ1-3,TRBV5-8
CASSLLTDYEQYF,TGTGCCAGCAGCTTGTTGACTGACTACGAGCAGTACTTC,.,.,TRBJ2-7,TRBV11-2
CSVLTYNEQFF,TGCAGCGTCCTCACTTACAATGAGCAGTTCTTC,many,.,TRBJ2-1,TRBV29-1
CASSLGGLAGVETQYF,TGTGCCAGCAGCTTAGGGGGACTAGCGGGAGTGGAGACCCAGTACTTC,.,TRBD2,TRBJ2-5,TRBV7-2
CSARETGELFF,TGCAGCGCCCGGGAGACTGGGGAGCTGTTTTTT,.,.,TRBJ2-2,TRBV29-1
CASSLLPNTEAFF,TGTGCCAGCAGCCTTCTTCCGAACACTGAAGCTTTCTTT,.,.,TRBJ1-1,TRBV7-9